This entry is about one T cell receptor beta chain. The germline gives CDR1 MGHDK, CDR2 SYGVNS. The CDR3 consists of 14 residues. These data are taken from a study of monozygotic twins with inflammatory bowel disease. TCRdb re-called the 5' RACE reads and shows each CDR3 protein once, DNA omitted. The specimen's table records 400,000 to 500,000 distinct CDR3 sequences. The rearrangement joins TRBV25-1 to TRBJ2-2; checking the TCRdb D call of TRBD2 is not possible without DNA. The sample taken for sequencing was blood. This receptor was taken from a human donor with ulcerative colitis or Crohn's disease, or a healthy co-twin of an affected twin (not recorded which). CDR3 sequence: CATQLAGNTGELFF.